The 2 T cell receptor beta chains presented below share a single source sample, sequenced in a study of T cells after yellow fever vaccination. TCRdb re-called the 5' RACE reads with MiXCR, one entry per CDR3 protein. The sample consists of under 700,000 distinct CDR3 sequences, approximately 16% of them appearing once. The source was PBMCs, collected 5 days after the first yellow fever vaccination. These receptors all come from a man between 18 and 35 years old who received the YFV17D yellow fever vaccine.

This clonotype was counted between two and nine times. The chain combines TRBV4-1 with TRBJ1-1; D may be TRBD1 (6 bases). Trimming pared 1 base from V and 4 bases from J, leaving 7 bases between. Germline V gives CDR1 MGHRA, CDR2 YSYEKL. CDR3 size: 13 residues. The CDR3 nucleotides read TGCGCCAGCAGCCAAGGGGGGCTCACTGAAGCTTTCTTT. It translates to CASSQGGLTEAFF.

This chain joins TRBV12-3 or TRBV12-4 and TRBJ1-6; 9 nucleotides agree with TRBD1. J lost 8 bases, V lost 3 bases, and 5 bases had no gene match. The CDR3 has 15 amino acids. The CDR3 protein is CASSLPGQGYSPLHF. The CDR3 DNA reads as TGTGCCAGCAGTTTGCCGGGACAGGGATATTCACCCCTCCACTTT.